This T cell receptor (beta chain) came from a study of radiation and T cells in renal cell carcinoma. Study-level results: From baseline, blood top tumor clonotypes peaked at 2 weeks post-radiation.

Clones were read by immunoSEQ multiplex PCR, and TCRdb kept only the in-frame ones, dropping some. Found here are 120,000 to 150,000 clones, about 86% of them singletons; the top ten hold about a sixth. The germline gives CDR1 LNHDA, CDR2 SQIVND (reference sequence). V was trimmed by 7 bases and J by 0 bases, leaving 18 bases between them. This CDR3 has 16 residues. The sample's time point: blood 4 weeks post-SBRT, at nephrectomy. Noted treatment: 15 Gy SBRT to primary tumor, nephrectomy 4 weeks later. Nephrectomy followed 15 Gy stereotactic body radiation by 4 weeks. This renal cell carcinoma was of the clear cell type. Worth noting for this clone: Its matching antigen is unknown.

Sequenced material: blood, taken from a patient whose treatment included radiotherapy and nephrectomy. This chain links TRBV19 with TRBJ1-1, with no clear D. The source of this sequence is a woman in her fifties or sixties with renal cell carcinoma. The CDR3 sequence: CASTPTEVAMNTEAFF. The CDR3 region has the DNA TGTGCCAGTACCCCAACCGAGGTCGCAATGAACACTGAAGCTTTCTTT.